Shown below are 30 T cell receptor beta chains from a single sample sequenced in a study of blood T cell repertoires in COVID-19. Using immunoSEQ multiplex PCR, the repertoire was profiled, and TCRdb retains in-frame clones only, with some absent. The table records approximately 250,000 clones, about 90% of them present only once. Source material: PBMCs or T cells enriched from blood (not recorded which). The receptors come from a woman aged 25 to 45 with acute COVID-19.

This rearrangement joins TRBV6-1 to TRBJ2-7; a weak D match, TRBD2 (6 bases). CDR3 size: 16 residues. Germline values: CDR1 MNHNS, CDR2 SASEGT. V was pared by 4 bases and J by 5 bases, with 21 bases between. CDR3 in amino acids: CASSVLRTGVVDEQYF. Here the CDR3 DNA reads TGTGCCAGCAGTGTATTGAGGACGGGGGTTGTGGACGAGCAGTACTTC.

CDR3 bases: TGTGCCAGCAGCTTAGACTCGGGCACTGAAGCTTTCTTT. It specifies CASSLDSGTEAFF. The chain links TRBV7-2 to TRBJ1-1; no clear D. Trimming removed 1 base at V and 4 bases at J, with 7 bases between. Germline lookup yields CDR1 SGHTA and CDR2 FQGNSA. This CDR3 is built from 13 residues.

This chain links TRBV7-8 with TRBJ2-2; 12 nucleotides align to TRBD2. The CDR3 is 15 residues long. Germline CDR1 is SGHVS and CDR2 is FQNEAQ. The J segment lost 8 bases and the V segment lost 5 bases, leaving 6 bases of the junction unmatched. This chain's CDR3 is CASSAGLAGSGELFF. As DNA, the CDR3 is TGTGCCAGCAGCGCAGGACTAGCGGGATCAGGGGAGCTGTTTTTT.

This chain uses TRBV28 with TRBJ2-3; D may be TRBD2 (6 bases). The V and J ends lost 3 bases and 3 bases respectively, with 13 bases between them. The CDR3 runs 15 residues. Looked up from germline, CDR1 is MDHEN and CDR2 is SYDVKM. The CDR3 nucleotides read TGTGCCAGCAGTTTGGGCCAGGCGGGGACAGATACGCAGTATTTT. Translated: CASSLGQAGTDTQYF.

The CDR3 here is CASSEYPSGSYEQYF. CDR3 coding DNA: TGTGCCAGCAGTGAATACCCTAGCGGCTCCTACGAGCAGTACTTC. This chain links TRBV6-1 with TRBJ2-7, with 7 bases lining up with TRBD2. The germline CDR1 and CDR2 sequences are MNHNS and SASEGT. The CDR3 length is 15 residues. The V segment lost 2 bases and the J segment 0 bases; nucleotides outside the gene matches: 4.

The chain couples TRBV11-2 to TRBJ2-7, with 7 bases that match TRBD1. The germline V gene encodes CDR1 SGHAT and CDR2 FQNNGV. The V and J ends lost 3 bases and 5 bases, in that order; junction bases with no gene match: 13. The CDR3 covers 16 residues. CDR3 sequence reads: CASSFRDSPVKNEQYF. Written as DNA, the CDR3 is TGTGCCAGCAGCTTCCGGGACAGCCCTGTGAAAAACGAGCAGTACTTC. Complete variable domain (other parts from reference TRBV11-2 and TRBJ2-7): EAGVAQSPRYKIIEKRQSVAFWCNPISGHATLYWYQQILGQGPKLLIQFQNNGVVDDSQLPKDRFSAERLKGVDSTLKIQPAKLEDSAVYLCASSFRDSPVKNEQYFGPGTRLTVT.

This sequence joins TRBV19 and TRBJ2-1; weak D call: TRBD2 (6 bases). V was pared by 6 bases and J by 7 bases, with 16 bases between. CDR3 length equals 14 residues. Germline V gives CDR1 LNHDA, CDR2 SQIVND (reference sequence). In DNA form, the CDR3 reads TGTGCCAGTAGCCCGGAGGGGAGCTGGAATGAGCAGTTCTTC. Amino acid sequence: CASSPEGSWNEQFF.

CDR3 in amino acids: CASSYSSVRGYEQYF. For the CDR3, the DNA is TGTGCCAGCAGTTACTCGAGCGTCAGGGGCTACGAGCAGTACTTC. V gene TRBV6-2 or TRBV6-3 combines with J gene TRBJ2-7; D is perhaps TRBD1 (6 bases). There are 15 residues in the CDR3. Between the trimmed V and J ends, which lost 0 bases and 3 bases, there was a span of 12 bases. The germline CDR1 and CDR2 sequences are MNHEY and SVGEGT.

The chain links TRBV19 to TRBJ2-3; 9 bases are shared with TRBD1. The trim removed 3 bases at V and 5 bases at J, leaving 9 bases unmatched. The V gene's germline CDR1 is LNHDA and CDR2 SQIVND (reference sequence). The length of the CDR3 is 16 residues. In DNA, the CDR3 is TGTGCCAGTAGTATTCCCGGGACAGGGCTTTTAGATACGCAGTATTTT. This translates into CASSIPGTGLLDTQYF.

The chain recombines TRBV29-1 with TRBJ2-1, with 15 positions matching TRBD2. The CDR3 runs to 14 residues. The V gene end was trimmed by 5 bases and the J gene end by 6 bases; junction bases not matched to a gene: 2. The germline gives CDR1 SQVTM, CDR2 ANQGSEA. Here the CDR3 DNA reads TGCAGCGTTACGGGACTAGCGGGAGGCAATGAGCAGTTCTTC. Its translation: CSVTGLAGGNEQFF.

The V and J genes are TRBV28 and TRBJ2-5; TRBD2 matches 8 bases. Germline V gives CDR1 MDHEN, CDR2 SYDVKM. After removal of 3 bases from V and 3 bases from J, the junction contained 3 bases not matched to a gene. CDR3 length equals 14 residues. The CDR3 loop is CASSFTSGEETQYF. DNA of the CDR3: TGTGCCAGCAGTTTCACTAGCGGCGAAGAGACCCAGTACTTC.

The gene calls are TRBV7-6 and TRBJ2-6, with D possibly matching TRBD1 (5 bases). CDR3 length: 17 amino acids. V was trimmed by 8 bases and J by 1 base, leaving 18 bases between them. CDR1 and CDR2 (germline): SGHVS, FNYEAQ. The CDR3 sequence: CASSTEGTGSGANVLTF. CDR3 bases: TGTGCCAGCTCGACAGAAGGCACAGGTTCTGGGGCCAACGTCCTGACTTTC.

V gene TRBV28 combines with J gene TRBJ2-7; TRBD2 might be the D (6 bases). The CDR3 has 15 amino acids. The V end lost 9 bases, the J end lost 2 bases, and 20 bases lay between the germline ends. Germline loops: CDR1 MDHEN, CDR2 SYDVKM. CDR3 protein: CASLGSSGVAYEQYF. The CDR3, as DNA: TGTGCCAGTCTAGGGTCGTCGGGAGTTGCCTACGAGCAGTACTTC.

This clone appeared a few times. V gene TRBV19 combines with J gene TRBJ2-3; the match to TRBD2 covers 9 bases. V lost 7 bases to trimming and J lost 4 bases; unmatched junction nucleotides: 15. This CDR3 spans 17 amino acids. The germline gives CDR1 LNHDA, CDR2 SQIVND (reference sequence). The CDR3 is CASTEFGTSRGADTQYF. CDR3 bases: TGTGCCAGTACCGAATTCGGGACTAGCAGGGGGGCAGATACGCAGTATTTT.

V usage is TRBV7-3 and J usage is TRBJ1-2; 9 positions agree with TRBD1. Per the germline V gene, CDR1 is SGHTA and CDR2 is FQGTGA. After removal of 3 bases from V and 4 bases from J, the junction contained 0 bases not matched to a gene. The CDR3 is 13 amino acids. The CDR3 sequence: CASSLDRGYGYTF. CDR3 coding DNA: TGTGCCAGCAGCTTGGACAGGGGCTATGGCTACACCTTC.

V is TRBV11-2 and J is TRBJ2-2, with D maybe TRBD1 (6 bases). The CDR3 contains 12 residues. V was clipped by 5 bases and J by 6 bases, with 7 bases between them. Per germline, CDR1 SGHAT and CDR2 FQNNGV. The CDR3 sequence: CASSAGAGELFF. CDR3 DNA: TGTGCCAGCAGCGCAGGGGCCGGGGAGCTGTTTTTT.

The V gene is TRBV2, the J gene TRBJ2-3; 14 bases map to TRBD2. CDR1 SNHLY and CDR2 FYNNEI come from the germline V gene. The J segment lost 1 base and the V segment lost 7 bases, leaving 13 bases of the junction unmatched. The CDR3 loop spans 19 amino acids. Written as DNA, the CDR3 is TGTGCCAGCACCCTACCGGGACTAGCGGGAGATGGTGGCACAGATACGCAGTATTTT. Amino acids: CASTLPGLAGDGGTDTQYF.

The gene calls are TRBV10-3 and TRBJ1-5, with D hard to call. V was pared by 0 bases and J by 4 bases, with 13 bases between. CDR3 length equals 16 residues. CDR1 and CDR2 (germline): ENHRY, SYGVKD. The CDR3 DNA sequence: TGTGCCATCAGTGAGTCTGGAACAGCACTGAATCAGCCCCAGCATTTT. Translated, it gives CAISESGTALNQPQHF.

The gene calls are TRBV9 and TRBJ2-7; D ambiguous. V shed 4 bases and J shed 3 bases, with 11 bases lying between them. The CDR3 covers 13 residues. Germline CDR1 is SGDLS and CDR2 is YYNGEE. The CDR3 DNA reads as TGTGCCAGCAGCACATCCCCTGGCTACGAGCAGTACTTC. Translated: CASSTSPGYEQYF.

The V call is TRBV27, the J call TRBJ1-1; D might be TRBD1 (6 bases). CDR1 and CDR2 from the germline V gene are MNHEY and SMNVEV (reference sequence). This CDR3 comprises 15 residues. V lost 5 bases, J lost 0 bases, and 13 bases lay in between. Written as DNA, the CDR3 is TGTGCCAGCAGTCCCCGGGGGGCGATGAACACTGAAGCTTTCTTT. Translating it yields CASSPRGAMNTEAFF.

The V gene is TRBV6-2 or TRBV6-3, the J gene TRBJ2-3, with TRBD2 matching over 7 bases. Germline V gene data show CDR1 as MNHEY and CDR2 as SVGEGT. V lost 4 bases, J lost 2 bases, and 18 bases stayed unmatched. CDR3 length: 19 amino acids. Written as DNA, the CDR3 is TGTGCCAGCAGTTTCGCGCGGGCCGGTGCGGGAGCCGACACAGATACGCAGTATTTT. This translates into CASSFARAGAGADTDTQYF.

The gene calls are TRBV12-3 or TRBV12-4 and TRBJ1-5; a weak D match, TRBD1 (5 bases). Trimming cost V 10 bases and J 5 bases, with 15 bases left between them. The CDR3 runs to 13 residues. CDR3 nucleotides: TGTGCCACCAGGGTTGCCCAGGATCAGCCCCAGCATTTT. Translated: CATRVAQDQPQHF.

V and J are TRBV24-1 and TRBJ2-2, with TRBD1 matching 7 bases. The V gene's germline CDR1 is KGHDR and CDR2 SFDVKD. The CDR3 length is 17 residues. The V and J ends lost 2 bases and 5 bases, in that order; junction bases with no gene match: 10. DNA for the CDR3: TGTGCCACCAGTGATTCCCTGGCAGGGGGTAGTACCGGGGAGCTGTTTTTT. It encodes CATSDSLAGGSTGELFF.

The V call is TRBV28, the J call TRBJ2-1; 12 bases are shared with TRBD2. V gave up 5 bases and J gave up 6 bases; unmatched junction bases: 5. The CDR3 is made up of 15 amino acids. The germline CDR1 and CDR2 sequences are MDHEN and SYDVKM. CDR3 sequence (DNA): TGTGCCAGCAGTCTCGGGACTAGCGGGTTCAATGAGCAGTTCTTC. As protein: CASSLGTSGFNEQFF.

This clone was detected only once. The gene calls are TRBV27 and TRBJ2-7, with 7 bases aligning to TRBD2. V shed 2 bases and J 0 bases; nucleotides not matched to a gene: 4. Germline V gene sequence: CDR1 MNHEY, CDR2 SMNVEV (reference sequence). The CDR3 covers 15 residues. CDR3 bases: TGTGCCAGCAGTTTAGAGGGCGGGAGCTCCTACGAGCAGTACTTC. Translation: CASSLEGGSSYEQYF.

The rearrangement links TRBV4-1 to TRBJ2-1; 10 bases fit TRBD2. The V segment lost 3 bases and the J segment 3 bases; nucleotides outside the gene matches: 5. Germline loops: CDR1 MGHRA, CDR2 YSYEKL. CDR3 size: 16 residues. CDR3 protein: CASSQLLAGFYNEQFF. CDR3 in DNA: TGCGCCAGCAGCCAGCTACTAGCGGGGTTCTACAATGAGCAGTTCTTC.

V is TRBV9 and J is TRBJ2-1, with 9 positions matching TRBD2. This CDR3 has 16 amino acids. Per the germline V gene, CDR1 is SGDLS and CDR2 is YYNGEE. Trimming cost V 0 bases and J 7 bases; bases outside gene matches: 8. In DNA, the CDR3 is TGTGCCAGCAGCGTAGGTTTTAGCGGGAGACCTAATGAGCAGTTCTTC. It specifies CASSVGFSGRPNEQFF.

This rearrangement joins TRBV11-3 to TRBJ2-2; D unresolved. There are 13 residues in the CDR3. Trimming removed 5 bases from V and 5 bases from J, with 9 bases in between. CDR1 and CDR2 from the germline V gene are SGHNT and YENEEA. This CDR3 reads CASSTPRTGELFF. The CDR3, as DNA: TGTGCCAGCAGCACTCCACGGACCGGGGAGCTGTTTTTT.

Points on this clone: Other DNA sequences in this specimen translate into the identical CDR3. As DNA, the CDR3 is TGTGCCAGCAGTCAGCAGGGACAGCCCCAGCATTTT. It is translated as CASSQQGQPQHF. The chain has TRBV28 and TRBJ1-5, with a weak D call TRBD1 (5 bases). Germline values: CDR1 MDHEN, CDR2 SYDVKM. The ends were cut back, 5 bases at V and 7 bases at J, with 9 bases in the middle. CDR3 length: 12 amino acids.

The rearrangement joins TRBV10-3 to TRBJ2-2, with 10 positions matching TRBD2. This CDR3 region has 16 residues. The trim removed 4 bases at V and 5 bases at J, leaving 7 bases unmatched. The germline gives CDR1 ENHRY, CDR2 SYGVKD. CDR3 bases: TGTGCCATCAGTGGAGCGGGAGGGCCTCTGACCGGGGAGCTGTTTTTT. It yields the protein CAISGAGGPLTGELFF.